The source of this T cell receptor (beta chain) is a study of regulatory T cells in long-lasting Graves disease. Only a few counts were recorded for this clonotype. Germline lookup yields CDR1 ENHRY and CDR2 SYGVKD. Trimming cost V 0 bases and J 11 bases, with 8 bases left between them. The CDR3 sequence is 12 residues long. Arm-PCR of CDR3 regions with iRepertoire HTBI primers generated TCR beta libraries. One entry per CDR3 protein, called by TCRdb with MiXCR from the multiplex PCR reads. The table lists about 540,000 distinct CDR3 sequences, around an eighth of them singletons. The time point is: newly diagnosed GD, antithyroid drugs for less than 3 months. The TCR library was made from RNA extracted from PBMCs. These data also featured in a second study, about T cells in Graves' hyperthyroidism and ophthalmopathy.

The sample was peripheral blood mononuclear cells (PBMCs), taken at new diagnosis, from a patient treated with antithyroid drugs. This chain links TRBV10-3 with TRBJ2-4; unclear D gene. The source of this sequence is a young man with Graves disease. CDR3 in amino acids: CAISESERLQYF. CDR3 in DNA: TGTGCCATCAGTGAGTCGGAGAGGCTTCAGTACTTC.